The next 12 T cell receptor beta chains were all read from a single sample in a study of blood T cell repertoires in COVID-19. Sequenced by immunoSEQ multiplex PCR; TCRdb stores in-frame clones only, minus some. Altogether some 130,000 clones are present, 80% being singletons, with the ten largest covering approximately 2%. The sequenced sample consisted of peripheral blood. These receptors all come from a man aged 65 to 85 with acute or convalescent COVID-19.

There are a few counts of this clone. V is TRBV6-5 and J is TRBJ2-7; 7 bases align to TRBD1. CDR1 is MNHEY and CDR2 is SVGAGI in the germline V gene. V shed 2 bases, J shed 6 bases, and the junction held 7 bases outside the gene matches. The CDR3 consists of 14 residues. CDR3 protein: CASSYAGTVSEQYF. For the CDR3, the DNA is TGTGCCAGCAGTTACGCCGGGACAGTTTCCGAGCAGTACTTC.

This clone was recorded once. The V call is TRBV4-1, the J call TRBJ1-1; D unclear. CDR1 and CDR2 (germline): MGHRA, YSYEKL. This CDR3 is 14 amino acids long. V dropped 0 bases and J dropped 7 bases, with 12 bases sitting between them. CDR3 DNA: TGCGCCAGCAGCCAAGAGGAGGGATTCAGTGAAGCTTTCTTT. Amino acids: CASSQEEGFSEAFF.

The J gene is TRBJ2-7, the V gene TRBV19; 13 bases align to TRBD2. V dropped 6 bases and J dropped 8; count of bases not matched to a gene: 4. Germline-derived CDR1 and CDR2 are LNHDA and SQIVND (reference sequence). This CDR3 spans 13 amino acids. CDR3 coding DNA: TGTGCCAGTAGCCGGACTAGCGGGGGACAGCAGTACTTC. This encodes CASSRTSGGQQYF.

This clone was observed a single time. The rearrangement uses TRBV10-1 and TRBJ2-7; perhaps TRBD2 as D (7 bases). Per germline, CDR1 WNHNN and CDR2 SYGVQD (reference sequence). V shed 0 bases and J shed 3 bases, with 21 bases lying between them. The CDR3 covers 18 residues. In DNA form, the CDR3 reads TGCGCCAGCAGTGAGTCTGTAAGGGCCGAGGGGGGGCTCTACGAGCAGTACTTC. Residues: CASSESVRAEGGLYEQYF.

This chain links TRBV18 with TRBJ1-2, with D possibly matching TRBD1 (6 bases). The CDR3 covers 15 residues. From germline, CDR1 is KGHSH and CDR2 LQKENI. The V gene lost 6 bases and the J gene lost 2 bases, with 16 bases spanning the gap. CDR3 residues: CASSRGQGPNYGYTF. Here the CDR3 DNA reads TGTGCCAGCTCCCGGGGTCAGGGGCCAAACTATGGCTACACCTTC.

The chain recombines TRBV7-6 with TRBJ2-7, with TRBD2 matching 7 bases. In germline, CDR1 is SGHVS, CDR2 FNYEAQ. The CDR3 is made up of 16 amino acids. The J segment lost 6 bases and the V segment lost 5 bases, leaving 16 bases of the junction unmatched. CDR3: CASSGGVGVADVEQYF. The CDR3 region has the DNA TGTGCCAGCAGCGGGGGGGTTGGGGTAGCGGACGTCGAGCAGTACTTC.

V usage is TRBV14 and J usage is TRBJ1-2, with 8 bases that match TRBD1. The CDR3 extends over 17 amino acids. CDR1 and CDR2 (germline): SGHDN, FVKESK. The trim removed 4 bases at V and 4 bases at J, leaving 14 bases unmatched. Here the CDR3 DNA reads TGTGCCAGCAGCCCCCCTCTCAGGACAGGGATGGGCTATGGCTACACCTTC. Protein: CASSPPLRTGMGYGYTF.

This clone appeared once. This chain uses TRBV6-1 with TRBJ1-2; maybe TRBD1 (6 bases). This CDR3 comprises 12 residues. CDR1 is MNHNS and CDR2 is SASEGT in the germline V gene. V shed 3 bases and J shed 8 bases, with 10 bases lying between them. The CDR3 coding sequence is TGTGCCAGCAGTGACAGGGGCGACGGCTACACCTTC. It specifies CASSDRGDGYTF.

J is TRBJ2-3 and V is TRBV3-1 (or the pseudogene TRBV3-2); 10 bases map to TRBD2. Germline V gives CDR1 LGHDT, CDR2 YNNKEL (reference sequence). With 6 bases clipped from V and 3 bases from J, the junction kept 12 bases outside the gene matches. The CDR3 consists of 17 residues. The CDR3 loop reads CASSPRVHSGGTDTQYF. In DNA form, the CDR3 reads TGTGCCAGCAGTCCAAGAGTGCATAGCGGGGGGACAGATACGCAGTATTTT.

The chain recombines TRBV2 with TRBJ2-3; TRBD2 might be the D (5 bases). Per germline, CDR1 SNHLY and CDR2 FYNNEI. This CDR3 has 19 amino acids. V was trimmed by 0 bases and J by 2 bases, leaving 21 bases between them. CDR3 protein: CASSEALTFRGPLTDTQYF. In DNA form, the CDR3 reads TGTGCCAGCAGTGAAGCGCTAACTTTTCGCGGGCCGCTCACAGATACGCAGTATTTT.

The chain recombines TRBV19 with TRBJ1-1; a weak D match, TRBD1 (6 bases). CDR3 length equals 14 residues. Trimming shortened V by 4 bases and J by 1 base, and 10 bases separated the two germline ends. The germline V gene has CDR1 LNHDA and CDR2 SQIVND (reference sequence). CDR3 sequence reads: CASSTQGRNTEAFF. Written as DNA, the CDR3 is TGTGCCAGTAGTACGCAGGGGCGGAACACTGAAGCTTTCTTT.

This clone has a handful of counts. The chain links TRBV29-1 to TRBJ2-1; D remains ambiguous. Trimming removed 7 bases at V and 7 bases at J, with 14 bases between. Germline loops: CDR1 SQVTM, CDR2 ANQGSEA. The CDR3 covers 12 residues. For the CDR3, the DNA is TGCAGCGCCCGCCGGGTCGATAATGAGCAGTTCTTC. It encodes CSARRVDNEQFF.